This TCR beta chain was sequenced in a study of CD8+CD57+ T cells in acquired aplastic anemia (dated by TCRdb to 2016 to 2019). In terms of the full investigation: A mean of roughly 2.9 ug of DNA, ranging from about 0.2 to 27.4 ug, was extracted from sorted CD4+ and CD8+ cells. CD8+CD57+ expansion was defined as a frequency above the mean frequency observed in healthy subjects. What the study reported, not specific to this receptor: Patients and healthy controls showed no significant difference in CD8+ Simpson's diversity (P=0.060). Although under 35 CD8+ CDR3 sequences were shared by patients and controls, these sequences appeared highly expressed in patients and within the immunodominant clones of patients.

Genomic DNA served as template for TCR beta VDJ combination and CDR3 sequence profiling. TCR repertoire sequencing was run on an Illumina HiSeq 2000. The original methods were these. TRBV/TRBJ rearrangement plots, CDR3 size and DJ length profiles, and Simpson's diversity index were used to evaluate the repertoires. Whichever DNA sequence was most abundant in the deep sequencing data was defined as the immunodominant clone. CDR3 amino acid sequences were screened for sharing across subjects and were compared with published repertoires and the VDJdb database. Clones were called with MiXCR by TCRdb after fastp trimmed the public reads at Q25, and only in-frame beta chains were retained. Each CDR3 protein gets just one entry, which takes the most common genes and DNA from the rows behind it. The V and J calls follow TCRdb's processing rather than the paper's. The sample yields roughly 170,000 distinct CDR3 sequences; about 44% were counted once. Jointly, the top ten make up under 15% of the sample.

The patients picked for sequencing were ones in whom flow cytometry had shown an expansion of CD8+CD57+ cells. Every patient had a diagnosis of severe acquired aplastic anemia based on International Study of Aplastic Anemia and Agranulocytosis and Camitta criteria. At the time blood was sampled, none of the patients had received any therapy. TCR repertoires of sorted CD4+ and CD8+ blood T cells from severe aplastic anemia patients and healthy subjects were deep-sequenced in the study. Patients were enrolled in the USA under clinicaltrials.gov protocols 00001620, 01623167, 00001397, 00071045, 00081523 and 00961064. Ficoll-Paque density gradient centrifugation was used to isolate peripheral blood mononuclear cells. CD4+ and CD8+ T cells were sorted by FACS or magnetic beads before DNA extraction. Note on this clonotype: What this receptor recognizes is not known. No base-level quality is on record; no much larger clone is a single base apart.

Between the V and J ends, shortened by 1 base and 4 bases respectively, the junction contains 5 bases. The germline V gene encodes CDR1 SNHLY and CDR2 FYNNEI. CDR3 length: 13 amino acids, cysteine to phenylalanine. The DNA shown is the 39-base CDR3, in frame from base 1. The specimen sequenced was sorted CD4+, CD8+, or CD8+CD57+ T cells (not recorded which) from PBMCs. The chain uses TRBV2 and TRBJ1-5; the D gene is unclear. This receptor was obtained from a human donor with aplastic anemia. The DNA is as follows: TGTGCCAGCAGTGAAGGACGGAATCAGCCCCAGCATTTT. Translated, it gives CASSEGRNQPQHF.